Detailed here is one T cell receptor beta chain. Its target antigen remains unknown. Base qualities are not recorded, but no much larger clone differs from it by a single base. The data were obtained in a study of glioma-infiltrating T cells (TCRdb year 2016). As for the study more broadly: Sequencing of TCR alpha- and beta-chain repertoires was performed on glioma tissue, on non-neoplastic brain tissue, and on matched peripheral blood mononuclear cells. To gauge divergence between tissue and blood T-cell populations, every tissue-infiltrating repertoire was compared against the peripheral blood repertoire from the same patient. The paired cohort comprised three low-grade glioma patients, 7 or 8 primary glioblastoma patients and three non-glioma patients contributing non-neoplastic brain tissue.

TCR alpha and beta CDR3 regions were amplified with the iRepertoire nested amplicon-rescue multiplex PCR (arm-PCR) platform from RNA. The input for one-step reverse transcription and amplification was 100-400 ng of tissue mRNA or PBMC total RNA. After bead purification, a secondary multiplex PCR added Illumina adapters, and libraries were gel-purified between 200 and 400 bp. Demultiplexing relied on internal 6-nucleotide barcodes carried by the libraries. The libraries were sequenced on an Illumina MiSeq using 2x220 or 2x250 nucleotide paired-end reads. The original methods were these. FLASH 1.2.11 was used to merge paired reads, and BWA-MEM then aligned the reads to the GRCh37 human genome before TRA and TRB reads were extracted. An IMGT-derived reference of cassette sequences and CDR3 motifs, with pseudogenes included, was used for V and J assignment. Reads were translated in three frames, and productive CDR3s were defined as those with a C...FGXG motif and no stop codons. Unique combinations of V-J cassette pair and CDR3 amino acid sequence were defined as clonotypes. Reads were filtered by Hamming distance, thresholded by each sample's sequence error rate in mapped regions. Clones were called with MiXCR by TCRdb after fastp trimmed the public reads at Q25, and only in-frame beta chains were retained. Identical CDR3 proteins give one entry, which carries the most common genes and DNA. TCRdb's processing, not the authors' own work, is the source of the V and J calls. Present in this sample are under 150,000 distinct CDR3 sequences, about 22% of which were seen just once. Of the sample, about a quarter is held by the ten largest clones.

V is reduced by 0 bases and J by 9 bases, leaving a spacing of 9 bases between them. The CDR3 sequence holds 13 residues, the cysteine and phenylalanine included. Only the CDR3 part of the read is kept: 39 bases, read in frame from the first base. For CDR1 and CDR2, the germline V gene lists SGHDN and FVKESK. The investigation overall reported the following: In non-neoplastic patients, VJ-independent divergence between tissue and blood fell below expectation, whereas in all gliomas, and especially in low-grade gliomas, the divergence rose above expectation. Group comparisons rested on small numbers: three non-neoplastic, three low-grade glioma and fewer than 10 glioblastoma patients. Very few CDR3 sequences were found to be shared between tissue and blood, and this scarcity was attributed to high CDR3 diversity and limited sampling.

The chain is made from TRBV14 and TRBJ1-5; tentative D gene TRBD1, with 6 bases matching. The sample comprised glioma tissue, nonneoplastic brain tissue, or PBMCs (not recorded which). The receptor's source is a human donor with low-grade glioma or glioblastoma, undergoing nonglioma brain surgery, or in good health (not recorded which). The CDR3 corresponds to CASSQDRGGPQHF. The nucleotide sequence is TGTGCCAGCAGCCAAGATAGGGGGGGGCCCCAGCATTTT.